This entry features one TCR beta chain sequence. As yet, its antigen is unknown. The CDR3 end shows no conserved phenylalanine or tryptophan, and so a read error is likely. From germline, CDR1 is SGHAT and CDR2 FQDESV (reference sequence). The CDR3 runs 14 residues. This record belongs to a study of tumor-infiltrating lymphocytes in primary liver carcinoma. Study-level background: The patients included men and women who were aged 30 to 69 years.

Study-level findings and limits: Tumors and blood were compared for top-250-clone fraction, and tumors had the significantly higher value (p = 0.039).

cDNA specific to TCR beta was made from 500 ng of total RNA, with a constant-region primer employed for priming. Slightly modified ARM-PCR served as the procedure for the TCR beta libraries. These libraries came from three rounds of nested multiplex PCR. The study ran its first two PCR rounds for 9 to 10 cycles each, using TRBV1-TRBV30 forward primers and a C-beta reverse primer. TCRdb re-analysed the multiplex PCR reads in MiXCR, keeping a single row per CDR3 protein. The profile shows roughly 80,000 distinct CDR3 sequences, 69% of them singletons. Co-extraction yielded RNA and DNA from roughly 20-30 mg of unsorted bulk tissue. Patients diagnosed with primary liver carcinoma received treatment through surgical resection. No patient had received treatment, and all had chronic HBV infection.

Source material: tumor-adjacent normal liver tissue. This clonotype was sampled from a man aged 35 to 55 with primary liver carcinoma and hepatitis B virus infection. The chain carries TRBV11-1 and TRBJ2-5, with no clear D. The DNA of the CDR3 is TGTGCCAGTAGCTCGGCGCGAGTAAGCGAGACCCAGTACCTC. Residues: CASSSARVSETQYL.